This T cell receptor (beta chain) was documented in a study of T cells in Graves' hyperthyroidism and ophthalmopathy. Trimming shortened V by 3 bases and J by 9 bases, and 12 bases separated the two germline ends. CDR3 length: 13 residues. In germline, CDR1 is ENHRY, CDR2 SYGVKD. It was RNA transcripts that yielded the amplified TCR beta CDR3 regions. Carried out on the TCR CDR3, a first-round RT-PCR used the HTBI primer set. TCRdb re-called the multiplex PCR reads through MiXCR, storing one row per CDR3 protein. The data show about 47,000 distinct CDR3 sequences, roughly 56% seen once. The material sequenced was peripheral blood or thyroid tissue (not recorded which). The receptor was derived from a man between 18 and 35 years old with Graves' hyperthyroidism. This chain connects TRBV10-3 to TRBJ1-5, with D unresolved. CDR3 DNA sequence: TGTGCCATCAGTGAAATTGGCACGGGGCCCCAGCATTTT. This codes for CAISEIGTGPQHF.